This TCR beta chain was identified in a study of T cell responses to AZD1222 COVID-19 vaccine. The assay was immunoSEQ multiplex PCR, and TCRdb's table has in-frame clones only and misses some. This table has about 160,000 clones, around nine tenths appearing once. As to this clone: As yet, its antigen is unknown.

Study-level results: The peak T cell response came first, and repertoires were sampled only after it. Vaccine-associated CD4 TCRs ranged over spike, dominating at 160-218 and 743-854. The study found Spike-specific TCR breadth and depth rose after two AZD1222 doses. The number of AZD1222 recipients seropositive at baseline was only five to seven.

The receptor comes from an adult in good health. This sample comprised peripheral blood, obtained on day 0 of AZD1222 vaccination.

The CDR3 DNA reads TGCGCCAGCAGCTTGGCCCCCTCCGGGAACACTGAAGCTTTCTTT. Translated: CASSLAPSGNTEAFF. This chain joins TRBV5-1 and TRBJ1-1, with unresolved D. There are 15 residues in the CDR3. With 0 bases removed from V and 1 base from J, the gap between germline ends came to 10 bases. The germline V gene encodes CDR1 SGHRS and CDR2 YFSETQ.